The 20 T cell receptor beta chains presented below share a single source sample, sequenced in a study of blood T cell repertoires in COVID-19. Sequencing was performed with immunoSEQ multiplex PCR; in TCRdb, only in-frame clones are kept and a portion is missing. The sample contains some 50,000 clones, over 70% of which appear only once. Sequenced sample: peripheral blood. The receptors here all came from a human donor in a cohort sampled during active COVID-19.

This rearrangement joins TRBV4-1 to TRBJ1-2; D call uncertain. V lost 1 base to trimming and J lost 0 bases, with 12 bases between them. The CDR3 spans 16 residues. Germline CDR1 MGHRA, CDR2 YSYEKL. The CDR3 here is CASSQVVGRTNYGYTF. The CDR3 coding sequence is TGCGCCAGCAGCCAAGTTGTCGGCAGGACTAACTATGGCTACACCTTC.

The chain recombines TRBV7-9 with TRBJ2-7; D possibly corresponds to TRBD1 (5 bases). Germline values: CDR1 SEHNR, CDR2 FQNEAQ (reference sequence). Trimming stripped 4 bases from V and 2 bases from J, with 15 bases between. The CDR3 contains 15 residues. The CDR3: CASSYASGPTYEQYF. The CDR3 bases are TGTGCCAGCAGCTACGCGTCAGGGCCAACCTACGAGCAGTACTTC.

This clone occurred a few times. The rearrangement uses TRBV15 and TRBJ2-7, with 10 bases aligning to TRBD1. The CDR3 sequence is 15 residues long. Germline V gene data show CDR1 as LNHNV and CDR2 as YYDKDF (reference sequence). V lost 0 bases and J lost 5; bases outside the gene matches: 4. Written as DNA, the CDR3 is TGTGCCACCAGCAGAGAAGGGACAGGGGCCCACGAGCAGTACTTC. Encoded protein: CATSREGTGAHEQYF.

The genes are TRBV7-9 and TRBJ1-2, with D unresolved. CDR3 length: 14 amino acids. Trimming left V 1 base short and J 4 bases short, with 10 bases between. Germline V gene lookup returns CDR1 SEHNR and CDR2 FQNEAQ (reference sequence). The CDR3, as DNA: TGTGCCAGCAGCTTAGGGGAGGCGATCTATGGCTACACCTTC. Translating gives CASSLGEAIYGYTF. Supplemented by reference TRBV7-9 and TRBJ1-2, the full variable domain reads DTGVSQNPRHKITKRGQNVTFRCDPISEHNRLYWYRQTLGQGPEFLTYFQNEAQLEKSRLLSDRFSAERPKGSFSTLEIQRTEQGDSAMYLCASSLGEAIYGYTFGSGTRLTVV.

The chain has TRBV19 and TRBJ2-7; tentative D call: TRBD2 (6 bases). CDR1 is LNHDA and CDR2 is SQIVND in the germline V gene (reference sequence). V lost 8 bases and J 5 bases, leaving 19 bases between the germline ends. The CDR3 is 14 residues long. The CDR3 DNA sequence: TGTGCCAGTGGATTGGACTACTCGAGCCACGAGCAGTACTTC. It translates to CASGLDYSSHEQYF.

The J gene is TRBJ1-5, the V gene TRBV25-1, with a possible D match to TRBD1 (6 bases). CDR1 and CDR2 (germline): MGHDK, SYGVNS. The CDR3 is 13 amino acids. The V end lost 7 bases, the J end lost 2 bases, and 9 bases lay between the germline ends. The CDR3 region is CASTGGGNQPQHF. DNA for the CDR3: TGTGCCAGCACGGGGGGCGGCAATCAGCCCCAGCATTTT. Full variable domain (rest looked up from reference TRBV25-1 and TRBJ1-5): EADIYQTPRYLVIGTGKKITLECSQTMGHDKMYWYQQDPGMELHLIHYSYGVNSTEKGDLSSESTVSRIRTEHFPLTLESARPSHTSQYLCASTGGGNQPQHFGDGTRLSIL.

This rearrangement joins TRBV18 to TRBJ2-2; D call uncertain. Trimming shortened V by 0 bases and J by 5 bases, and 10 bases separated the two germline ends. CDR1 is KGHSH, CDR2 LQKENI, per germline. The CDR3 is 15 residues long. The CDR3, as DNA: TGTGCCAGCTCACCACCGTCTAGAAGGACCGGGGAGCTGTTTTTT. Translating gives CASSPPSRRTGELFF.

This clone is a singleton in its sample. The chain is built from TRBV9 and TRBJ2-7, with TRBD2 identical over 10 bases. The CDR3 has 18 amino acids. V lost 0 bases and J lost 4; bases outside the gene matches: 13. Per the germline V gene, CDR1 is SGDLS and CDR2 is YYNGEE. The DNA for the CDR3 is TGTGCCAGCAGCGTAGGAGGTAGCGGGAGGCCCGACCGGTACGAGCAGTACTTC. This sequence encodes CASSVGGSGRPDRYEQYF. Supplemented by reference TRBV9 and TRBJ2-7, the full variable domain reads DSGVTQTPKHLITATGQRVTLRCSPRSGDLSVYWYQQSLDQGLQFLIQYYNGEERAKGNILERFSAQQFPDLHSELNLSSLELGDSALYFCASSVGGSGRPDRYEQYFGPGTRLTVT.

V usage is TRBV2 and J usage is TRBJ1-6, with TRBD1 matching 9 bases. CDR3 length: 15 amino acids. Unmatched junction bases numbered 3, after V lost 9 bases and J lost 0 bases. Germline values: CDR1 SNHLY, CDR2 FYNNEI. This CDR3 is CARTGGRSYNSPLHF. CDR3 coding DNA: TGTGCCAGAACAGGGGGCCGCTCCTATAATTCACCCCTCCACTTT.

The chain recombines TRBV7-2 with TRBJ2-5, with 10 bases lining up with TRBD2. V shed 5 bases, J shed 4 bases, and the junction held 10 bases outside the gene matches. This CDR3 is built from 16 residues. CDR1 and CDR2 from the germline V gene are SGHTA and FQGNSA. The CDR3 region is CASSDPPSGGLETQYF. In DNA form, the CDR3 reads TGTGCCAGCAGCGACCCGCCTAGCGGGGGACTAGAGACCCAGTACTTC.

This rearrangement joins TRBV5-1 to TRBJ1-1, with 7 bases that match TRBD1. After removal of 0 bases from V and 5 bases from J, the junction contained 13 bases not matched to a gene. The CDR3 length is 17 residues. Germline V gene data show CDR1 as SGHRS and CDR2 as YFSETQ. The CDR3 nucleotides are TGCGCCAGCAGCTTGGGAGAGCCTGACAGGGAAGGGACTGAAGCTTTCTTT. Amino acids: CASSLGEPDREGTEAFF. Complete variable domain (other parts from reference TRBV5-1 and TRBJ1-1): KAGVTQTPRYLIKTRGQQVTLSCSPISGHRSVSWYQQTPGQGLQFLFEYFSETQRNKGNFPGRFSGRQFSNSRSEMNVSTLELGDSALYLCASSLGEPDREGTEAFFGQGTRLTVV.

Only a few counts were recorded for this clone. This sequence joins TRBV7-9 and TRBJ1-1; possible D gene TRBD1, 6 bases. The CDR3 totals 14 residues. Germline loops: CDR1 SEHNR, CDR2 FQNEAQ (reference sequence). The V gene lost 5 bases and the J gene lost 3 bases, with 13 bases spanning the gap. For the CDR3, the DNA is TGTGCCAGCAGCCCGCAGGGGAGGGACACTGAAGCTTTCTTT. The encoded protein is CASSPQGRDTEAFF.

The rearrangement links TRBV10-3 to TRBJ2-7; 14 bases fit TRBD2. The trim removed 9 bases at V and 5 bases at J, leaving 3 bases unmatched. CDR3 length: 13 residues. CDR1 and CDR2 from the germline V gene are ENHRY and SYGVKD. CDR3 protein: CAIGTSGRDEQYF. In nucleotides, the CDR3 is TGTGCCATAGGGACTAGCGGGAGAGACGAGCAGTACTTC.

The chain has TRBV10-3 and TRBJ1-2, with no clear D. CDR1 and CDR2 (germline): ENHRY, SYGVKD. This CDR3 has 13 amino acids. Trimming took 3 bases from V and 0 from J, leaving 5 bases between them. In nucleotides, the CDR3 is TGTGCCATCAGTGACGGTTCTAACTATGGCTACACCTTC. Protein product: CAISDGSNYGYTF.

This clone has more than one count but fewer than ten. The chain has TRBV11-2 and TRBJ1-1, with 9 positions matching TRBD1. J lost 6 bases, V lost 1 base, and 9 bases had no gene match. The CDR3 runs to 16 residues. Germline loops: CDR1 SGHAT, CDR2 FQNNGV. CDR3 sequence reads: CASSLVVTGGLPEAFF. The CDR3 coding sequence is TGTGCCAGCAGCTTAGTTGTCACAGGGGGCCTGCCTGAAGCTTTCTTT.

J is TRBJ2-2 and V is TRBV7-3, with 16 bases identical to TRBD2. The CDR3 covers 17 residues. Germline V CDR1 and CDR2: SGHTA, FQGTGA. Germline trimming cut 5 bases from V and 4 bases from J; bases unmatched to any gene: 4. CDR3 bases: TGTGCCAGCAGCGCGGGACTAGCGGGGGGGCCCACCGGGGAGCTGTTTTTT. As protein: CASSAGLAGGPTGELFF. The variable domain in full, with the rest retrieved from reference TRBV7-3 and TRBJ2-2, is GAGVSQTPSNKVTEKGKYVELRCDPISGHTALYWYRQSLGQGPEFLIYFQGTGAADDSGLPNDRFFAVRPEGSVSTLKIQRTERGDSAVYLCASSAGLAGGPTGELFFGEGSRLTVL.

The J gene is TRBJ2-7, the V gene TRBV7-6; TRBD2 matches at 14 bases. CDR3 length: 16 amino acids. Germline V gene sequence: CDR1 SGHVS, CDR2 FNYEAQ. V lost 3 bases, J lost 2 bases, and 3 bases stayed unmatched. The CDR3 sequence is CASSLGLAGETYEQYF. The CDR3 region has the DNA TGTGCCAGCAGCTTGGGACTAGCGGGGGAAACCTACGAGCAGTACTTC.

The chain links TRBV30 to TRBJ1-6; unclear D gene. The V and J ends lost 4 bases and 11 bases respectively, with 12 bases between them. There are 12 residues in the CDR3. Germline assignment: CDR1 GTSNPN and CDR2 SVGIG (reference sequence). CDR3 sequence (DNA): TGTGCCTGGAACCAGGTGCGGGCACCCCTCCACTTT. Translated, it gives CAWNQVRAPLHF.

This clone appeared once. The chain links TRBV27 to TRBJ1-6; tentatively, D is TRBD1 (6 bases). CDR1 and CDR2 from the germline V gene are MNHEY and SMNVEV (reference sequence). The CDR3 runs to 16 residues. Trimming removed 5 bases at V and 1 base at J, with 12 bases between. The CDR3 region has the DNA TGTGCCAGCAGTCATCCCAGGGGTTCCTATAATTCACCCCTCCACTTT. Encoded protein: CASSHPRGSYNSPLHF.

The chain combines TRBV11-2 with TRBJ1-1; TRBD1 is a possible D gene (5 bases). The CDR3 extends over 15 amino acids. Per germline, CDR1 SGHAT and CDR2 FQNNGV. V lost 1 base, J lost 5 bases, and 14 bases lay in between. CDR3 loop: CASSLGGRVGTEAFF. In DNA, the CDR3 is TGTGCCAGCAGCTTAGGAGGCAGGGTGGGAACTGAAGCTTTCTTT.